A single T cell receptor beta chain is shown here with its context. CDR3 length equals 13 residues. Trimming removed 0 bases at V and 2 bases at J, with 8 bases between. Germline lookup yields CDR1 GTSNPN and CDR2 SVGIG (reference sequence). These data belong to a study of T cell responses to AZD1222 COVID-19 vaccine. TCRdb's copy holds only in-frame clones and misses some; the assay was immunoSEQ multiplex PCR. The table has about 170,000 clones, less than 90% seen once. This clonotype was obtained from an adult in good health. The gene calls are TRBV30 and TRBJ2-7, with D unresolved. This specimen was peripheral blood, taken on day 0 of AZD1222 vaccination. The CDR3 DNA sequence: TGTGCCTGGAGTGTAACCCTCACCTACGAGCAGTACTTC. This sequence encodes CAWSVTLTYEQYF.